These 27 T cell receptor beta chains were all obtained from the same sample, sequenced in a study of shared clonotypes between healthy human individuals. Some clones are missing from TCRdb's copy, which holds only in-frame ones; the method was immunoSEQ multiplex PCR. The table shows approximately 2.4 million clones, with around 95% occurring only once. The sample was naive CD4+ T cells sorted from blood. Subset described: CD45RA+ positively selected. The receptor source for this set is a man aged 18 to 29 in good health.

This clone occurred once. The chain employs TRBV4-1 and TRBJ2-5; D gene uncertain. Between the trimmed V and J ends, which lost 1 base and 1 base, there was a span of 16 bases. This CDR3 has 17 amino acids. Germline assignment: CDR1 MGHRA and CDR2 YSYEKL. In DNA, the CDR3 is TGCGCCAGCAGCCAAGCAAACACCGCCGATTCCCAAGAGACCCAGTACTTC. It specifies CASSQANTADSQETQYF.

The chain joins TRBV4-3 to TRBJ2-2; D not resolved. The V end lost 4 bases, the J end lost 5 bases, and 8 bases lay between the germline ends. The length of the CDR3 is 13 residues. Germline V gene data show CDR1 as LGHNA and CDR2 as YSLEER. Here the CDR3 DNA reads TGCGCCAGCAGCCTTGAGCTAACCGGGGAGCTGTTTTTT. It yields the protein CASSLELTGELFF.

The CDR3 bases are TGTGCCAGCAGTCCTTTCCCCCGGGAGGCTGGCTACACCTTC. Translation: CASSPFPREAGYTF. The genes are TRBV6-5 and TRBJ1-2; no reliable D call. V gave up 5 bases and J gave up 7 bases, with 17 bases separating them. This CDR3 contains 14 residues. Germline loops: CDR1 MNHEY, CDR2 SVGAGI.

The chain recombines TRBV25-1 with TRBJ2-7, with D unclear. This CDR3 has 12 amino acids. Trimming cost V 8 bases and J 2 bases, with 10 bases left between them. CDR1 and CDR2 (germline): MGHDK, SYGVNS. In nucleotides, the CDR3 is TGTGCCAGCTCCGGGTATCCCTACGAGCAGTACTTC. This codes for CASSGYPYEQYF.

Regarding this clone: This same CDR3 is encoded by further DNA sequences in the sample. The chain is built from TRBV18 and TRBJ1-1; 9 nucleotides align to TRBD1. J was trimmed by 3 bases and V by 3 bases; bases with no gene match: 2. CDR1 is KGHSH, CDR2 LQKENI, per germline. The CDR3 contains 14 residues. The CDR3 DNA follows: TGTGCCAGCTCACCGACAGGGGGGGACACTGAAGCTTTCTTT. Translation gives CASSPTGGDTEAFF.

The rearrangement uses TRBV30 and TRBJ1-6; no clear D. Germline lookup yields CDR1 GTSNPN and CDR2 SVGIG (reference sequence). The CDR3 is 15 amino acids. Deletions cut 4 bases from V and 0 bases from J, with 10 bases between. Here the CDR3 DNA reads TGTGCCTGGACCCGGGCGAGCTCCTATAATTCACCCCTCCACTTT. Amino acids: CAWTRASSYNSPLHF.

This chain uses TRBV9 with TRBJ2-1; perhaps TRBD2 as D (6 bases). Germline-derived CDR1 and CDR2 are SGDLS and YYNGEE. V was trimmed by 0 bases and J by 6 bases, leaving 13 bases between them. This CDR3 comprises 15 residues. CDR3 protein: CASSVVEGVANEQFF. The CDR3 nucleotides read TGTGCCAGCAGCGTAGTGGAGGGAGTGGCCAATGAGCAGTTCTTC. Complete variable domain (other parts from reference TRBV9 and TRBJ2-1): DSGVTQTPKHLITATGQRVTLRCSPRSGDLSVYWYQQSLDQGLQFLIQYYNGEERAKGNILERFSAQQFPDLHSELNLSSLELGDSALYFCASSVVEGVANEQFFGPGTRLTVL.

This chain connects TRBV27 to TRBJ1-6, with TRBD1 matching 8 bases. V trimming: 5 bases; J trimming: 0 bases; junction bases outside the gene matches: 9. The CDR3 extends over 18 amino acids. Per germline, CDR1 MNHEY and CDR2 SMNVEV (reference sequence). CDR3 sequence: CASSPHGQGGSYNSPLHF. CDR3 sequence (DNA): TGTGCCAGCAGTCCGCACGGACAGGGCGGCTCCTATAATTCACCCCTCCACTTT.

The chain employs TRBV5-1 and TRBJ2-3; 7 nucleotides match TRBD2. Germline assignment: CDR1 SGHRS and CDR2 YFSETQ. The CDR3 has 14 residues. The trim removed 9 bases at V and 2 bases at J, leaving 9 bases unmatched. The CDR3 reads CATGAGSLTDTQYF. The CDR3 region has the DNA TGCGCCACCGGAGCGGGATCTCTCACAGATACGCAGTATTTT. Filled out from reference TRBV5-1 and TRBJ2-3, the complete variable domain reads KAGVTQTPRYLIKTRGQQVTLSCSPISGHRSVSWYQQTPGQGLQFLFEYFSETQRNKGNFPGRFSGRQFSNSRSEMNVSTLELGDSALYLCATGAGSLTDTQYFGPGTRLTVL.

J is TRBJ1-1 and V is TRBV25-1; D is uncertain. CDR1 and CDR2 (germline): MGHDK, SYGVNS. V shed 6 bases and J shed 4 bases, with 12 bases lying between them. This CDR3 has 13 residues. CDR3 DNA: TGTGCCAGCAGCGCCCACCTTGCCACTGAAGCTTTCTTT. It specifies CASSAHLATEAFF.

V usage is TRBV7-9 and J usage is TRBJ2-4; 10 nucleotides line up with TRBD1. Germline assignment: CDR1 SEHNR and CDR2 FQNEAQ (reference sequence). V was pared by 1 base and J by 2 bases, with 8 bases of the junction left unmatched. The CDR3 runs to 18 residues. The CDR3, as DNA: TGTGCCAGCAGCTTAGTTCCAGGACAGGGGGGAACCAAAAACATTCAGTACTTC. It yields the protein CASSLVPGQGGTKNIQYF.

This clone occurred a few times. The CDR3, as DNA: TGTGCCAGCAGTCCCCAGACAGACAGGGTAAGGGGTCAGCCCCAGCATTTT. It codes for CASSPQTDRVRGQPQHF. This chain uses TRBV2 with TRBJ1-5; 7 bases agree with TRBD1. Trimming cost V 5 bases and J 6 bases; bases outside gene matches: 16. Germline CDR1 and CDR2: SNHLY and FYNNEI. This CDR3 spans 17 amino acids.

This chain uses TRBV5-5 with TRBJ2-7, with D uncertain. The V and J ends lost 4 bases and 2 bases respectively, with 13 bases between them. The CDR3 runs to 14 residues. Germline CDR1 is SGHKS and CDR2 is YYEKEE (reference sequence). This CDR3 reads CASSTLLATYEQYF. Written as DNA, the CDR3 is TGTGCCAGCAGCACACTCCTGGCGACCTACGAGCAGTACTTC.

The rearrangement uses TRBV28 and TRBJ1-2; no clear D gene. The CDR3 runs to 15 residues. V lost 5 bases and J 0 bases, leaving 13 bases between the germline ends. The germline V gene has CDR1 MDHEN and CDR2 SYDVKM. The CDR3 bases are TGTGCCAGCAGTCCAACGACGCCGACTAACTATGGCTACACCTTC. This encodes CASSPTTPTNYGYTF.

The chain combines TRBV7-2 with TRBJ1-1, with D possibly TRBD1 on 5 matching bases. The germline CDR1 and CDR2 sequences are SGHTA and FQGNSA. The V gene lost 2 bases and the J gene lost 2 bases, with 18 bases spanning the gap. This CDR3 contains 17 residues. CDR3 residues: CASSLQGRGPLNTEAFF. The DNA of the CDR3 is TGTGCCAGCAGCTTACAGGGCCGCGGCCCCCTTAACACTGAAGCTTTCTTT.

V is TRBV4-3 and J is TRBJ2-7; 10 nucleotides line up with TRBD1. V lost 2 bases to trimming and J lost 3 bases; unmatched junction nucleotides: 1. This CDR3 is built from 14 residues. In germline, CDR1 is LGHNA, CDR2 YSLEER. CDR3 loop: CASSQRDRGYEQYF. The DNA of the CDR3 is TGCGCCAGCAGCCAACGGGACAGGGGCTACGAGCAGTACTTC.

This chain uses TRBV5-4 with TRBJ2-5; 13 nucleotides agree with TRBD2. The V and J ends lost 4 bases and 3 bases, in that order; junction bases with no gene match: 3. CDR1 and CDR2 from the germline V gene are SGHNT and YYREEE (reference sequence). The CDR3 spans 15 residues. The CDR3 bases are TGTGCCAGCAGCCGGACTAGCGGGAGTAAAGAGACCCAGTACTTC. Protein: CASSRTSGSKETQYF.

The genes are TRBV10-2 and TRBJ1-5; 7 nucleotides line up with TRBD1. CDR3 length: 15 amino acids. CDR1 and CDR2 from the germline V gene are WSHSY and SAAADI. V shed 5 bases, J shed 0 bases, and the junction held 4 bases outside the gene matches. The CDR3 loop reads CASSLGTVSNQPQHF. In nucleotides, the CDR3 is TGCGCCAGCAGTTTAGGGACAGTTAGCAATCAGCCCCAGCATTTT.

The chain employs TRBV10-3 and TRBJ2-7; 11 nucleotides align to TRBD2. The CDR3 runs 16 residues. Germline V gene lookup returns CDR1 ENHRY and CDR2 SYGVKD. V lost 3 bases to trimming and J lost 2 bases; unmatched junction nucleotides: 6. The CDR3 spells CAISDLAGGPPYEQYF. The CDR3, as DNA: TGTGCCATCAGTGATTTAGCGGGAGGGCCACCCTACGAGCAGTACTTC.

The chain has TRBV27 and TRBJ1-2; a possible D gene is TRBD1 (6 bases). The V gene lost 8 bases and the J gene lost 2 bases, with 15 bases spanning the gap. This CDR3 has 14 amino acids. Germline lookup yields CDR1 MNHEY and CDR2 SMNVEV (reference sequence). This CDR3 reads CASGTGNMNYGYTF. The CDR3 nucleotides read TGTGCCAGCGGTACAGGGAATATGAACTATGGCTACACCTTC.

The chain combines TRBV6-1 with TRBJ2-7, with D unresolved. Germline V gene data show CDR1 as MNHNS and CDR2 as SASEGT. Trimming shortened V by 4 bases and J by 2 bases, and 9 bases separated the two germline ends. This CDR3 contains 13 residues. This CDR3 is CASSVDGPYEQYF. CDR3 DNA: TGTGCCAGCAGTGTTGACGGTCCCTACGAGCAGTACTTC.

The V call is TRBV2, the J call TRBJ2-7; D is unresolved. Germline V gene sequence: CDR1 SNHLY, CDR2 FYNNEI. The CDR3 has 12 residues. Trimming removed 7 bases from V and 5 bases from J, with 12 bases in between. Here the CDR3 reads CASNTDFHEQYF. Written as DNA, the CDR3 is TGTGCCAGCAACACCGACTTCCACGAGCAGTACTTC.

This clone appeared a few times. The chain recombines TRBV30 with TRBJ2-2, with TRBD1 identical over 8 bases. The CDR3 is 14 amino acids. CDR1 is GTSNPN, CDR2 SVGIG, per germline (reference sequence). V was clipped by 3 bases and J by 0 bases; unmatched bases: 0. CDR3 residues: CAWRQGANTGELFF. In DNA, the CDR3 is TGTGCCTGGAGACAGGGGGCGAACACCGGGGAGCTGTTTTTT.

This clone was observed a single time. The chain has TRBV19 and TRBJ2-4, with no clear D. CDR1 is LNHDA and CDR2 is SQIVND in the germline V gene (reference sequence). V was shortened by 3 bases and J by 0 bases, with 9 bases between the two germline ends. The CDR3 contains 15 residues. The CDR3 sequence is CASSIGTLAKNIQYF. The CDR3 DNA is TGTGCCAGTAGTATTGGCACGCTAGCCAAAAACATTCAGTACTTC.

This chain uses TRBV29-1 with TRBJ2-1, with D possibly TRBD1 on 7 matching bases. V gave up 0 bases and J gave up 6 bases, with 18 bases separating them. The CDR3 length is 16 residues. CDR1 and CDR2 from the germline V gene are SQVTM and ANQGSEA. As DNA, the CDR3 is TGCAGCGTTGAAGATCCGGGAGACAGGGAGATCAATGAGCAGTTCTTC. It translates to CSVEDPGDREINEQFF.

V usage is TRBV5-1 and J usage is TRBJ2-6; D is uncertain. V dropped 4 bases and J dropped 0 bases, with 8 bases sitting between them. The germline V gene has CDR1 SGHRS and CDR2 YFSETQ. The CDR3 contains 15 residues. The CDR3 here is CASSQRTSGANVLTF. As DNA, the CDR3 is TGCGCCAGCAGCCAACGAACCTCTGGGGCCAACGTCCTGACTTTC.

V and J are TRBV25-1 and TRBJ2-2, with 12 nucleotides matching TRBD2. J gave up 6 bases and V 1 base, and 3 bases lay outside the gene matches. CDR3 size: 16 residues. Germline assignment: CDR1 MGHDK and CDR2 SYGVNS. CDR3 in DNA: TGTGCCAGCAGTGAATCGGCTAGCGGGGGGGCCGGGGAGCTGTTTTTT. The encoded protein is CASSESASGGAGELFF.